This entry concerns a single T cell receptor (beta chain). The sample originates from a study of cytomegalovirus exposure and HLA in healthy donors. This CDR3 is built from 13 residues. The ends lost 7 bases at V and 8 bases at J; junction bases unmatched: 10. Germline CDR1 and CDR2: MNHEY and SVGAGI. Researchers ran the PCR with 60 Vbeta and 13 Jbeta primers. The table came from immunoSEQ multiplex PCR; TCRdb's copy has only in-frame clones and leaves some out. The sample has around 120,000 clones; less than 85% are singletons. The clonotype originates from a male donor in good health and CMV-seronegative. The chain joins TRBV6-5 to TRBJ1-2; 7 positions match TRBD1. Material for sequencing was PBMCs. Here the CDR3 reads CASTSTGAAGYTF. CDR3 in DNA: TGTGCCAGCACCTCAACAGGGGCAGCCGGCTACACCTTC.